This is a list of T cell receptor beta chains from one sample in a study of blood T cell repertoires in COVID-19. Clones were sequenced by immunoSEQ multiplex PCR, and TCRdb holds only the in-frame ones, with some missing. This table has 120,000 to 150,000 clones, about 87% appearing once. Specimen: peripheral blood. Source of these receptors: a human donor with COVID-19, enrolled during active disease. The donor label of this sample is uncertain. Both conserved end residues are part of each CDR3. Fields, in order: V gene, clone size, D gene, J gene, CDR3 DNA, CDR3 protein. A D gene is named only where the DNA matches it firmly. Clone size appears in some rows only: once, few, many, or a class for an expanded clone.

TRBV18,NA,NA,TRBJ1-6,TGTGCCAGCTCACCGGGAACAGGGTCACCCAATTCACCCCTCCACTTT,CASSPGTGSPNSPLHF
TRBV11-2,NA,TRBD1,TRBJ2-3,TGTGCCAGCAGCCCTAAATGGGACAGGGGAACAGATACGCAGTATTTT,CASSPKWDRGTDTQYF
TRBV6-5,once,NA,TRBJ2-7,TGTGCCAGCCGGATGCCAGGCTCTTCCTACGAGCAGTACTTC,CASRMPGSSYEQYF
TRBV4-1,few,NA,TRBJ2-5,TGCGCCAGCAGCCAAGCTGTTCGTGGCGGGGACCAAGAGACCCAGTACTTC,CASSQAVRGGDQETQYF
TRBV5-4,NA,TRBD1,TRBJ1-2,TGTGCCAGCAGCTCTGAGACAGGGGGCGTAGAAGATGGCTACACCTTC,CASSSETGGVEDGYTF
TRBV2,NA,NA,TRBJ1-5,TGTGCCAGCAGTGAGGATGGACAGAGTAGCAATCAGCCCCAGCATTTT,CASSEDGQSSNQPQHF
TRBV11-2,NA,NA,TRBJ1-1,TGTGCCAGCAGCTTCAGGGGAAACACTGAAGCTTTCTTT,CASSFRGNTEAFF
TRBV30,few,TRBD1,TRBJ1-2,TGTGCCCAAAGACAGGGTTCGAACTATGGCTACACCTTC,CAQRQGSNYGYTF
TRBV2,NA,NA,TRBJ1-2,TGTGCCAGCAGTGAACGTATATGGGGGCAGGTCGGCTATGGCTACACCTTC,CASSERIWGQVGYGYTF
TRBV29-1,NA,NA,TRBJ1-2,TGCAGCGTGTACCCCATTGGCAATGGCTACACCTTC,CSVYPIGNGYTF
TRBV6-5,NA,NA,TRBJ2-3,TGTGCCAGCAGTTCAGGGGAAGGCACAGATACGCAGTATTTT,CASSSGEGTDTQYF
TRBV28,NA,TRBD2,TRBJ2-3,TGTGCCAGCAGTTTTTCTTCGGGGCGGGAGGACACGCGCACAGATACGCAGTATTTT,CASSFSSGREDTRTDTQYF
TRBV9,NA,TRBD1,TRBJ1-2,TGTGCCAGCAGCCCGCAGATGGACAGGTTGGCCTTC,CASSPQMDRLAF
TRBV28,NA,NA,TRBJ1-2,TGTGCCAGCAGTTCCTCCGGGGGAGGGGACTATGGCTACACCTTC,CASSSSGGGDYGYTF
TRBV7-2,NA,NA,TRBJ2-5,TGTGCCAGCAGCTTAGTTTATCGGGGAGAGACCCAGTACTTC,CASSLVYRGETQYF
TRBV18,NA,NA,TRBJ2-5,TGTGCCAGCTCACCACCGGCACAGCAAGAGACCCAGTACTTC,CASSPPAQQETQYF
TRBV18,once,TRBD2,TRBJ2-1,TGTGCCAGCTCACTACAACTAGCGGGAGAAGGTGAGCAGTTCTTC,CASSLQLAGEGEQFF
TRBV11-2,NA,NA,TRBJ1-3,TGTGCCAGCAGAGACTTCTCTGGAAACACCATATATTTT,CASRDFSGNTIYF
TRBV5-6,few,TRBD1,TRBJ2-2,TGTGCCAGCAGCATTACAGGGGGCAACACCGGGGAGCTGTTTTTT,CASSITGGNTGELFF
TRBV28,NA,NA,TRBJ2-7,TGTGCCACCACCCGGGACTTGGGTTACGAGCAGCACTTC,CATTRDLGYEQHF
TRBV6-5,NA,TRBD1,TRBJ2-2,TGTGCCAGCAGCTCTCAGGGGGCTGCCGGGGAGCTGTTTTTT,CASSSQGAAGELFF
TRBV6-5,few,TRBD1,TRBJ1-5,TGTGCCAGCAGAAGGACAGGATCTAGCAATCAGCCCCAGCATTTT,CASRRTGSSNQPQHF
TRBV2,NA,TRBD1,TRBJ1-1,TGTGCCAGCAGAGGGACAGGGGGCTGGAGGAACACTGAAGCTTTCTTT,CASRGTGGWRNTEAFF
TRBV6-5,NA,NA,TRBJ2-3,TGTGCCAGCAGCCAGGGCCCATGGGGAGATACGCAGTATTTT,CASSQGPWGDTQYF
TRBV7-3,NA,NA,TRBJ1-1,TGTGCCAGCAGCTTCGGGGGGAACACTGAAGCTTTCTTT,CASSFGGNTEAFF
TRBV7-9,NA,TRBD2,TRBJ2-1,TGTGCCAGCAGCTTGTTAGCGGGAGATGAGCAGTTCTTC,CASSLLAGDEQFF
TRBV7-3,NA,TRBD2,TRBJ2-2,TGTGCCAGCAGCCTGAGACTAGCCGGGGAACCCGGGGAGCTGTTTTTT,CASSLRLAGEPGELFF
TRBV6-1,NA,TRBD1,TRBJ1-2,TGTGCCAGCAGTGAAATGGACAGGGACGGCTACACCTTC,CASSEMDRDGYTF